This T cell receptor (beta chain) was recovered during a study of T cell responses to AZD1222 COVID-19 vaccine. Study observations and caveats: A mostly white British donor set with more females was recruited, and clonal diversity was possibly underestimated. With dominance at 160-218 and 743-854, vaccine-associated CD4 TCRs spanned spike.

V shed 5 bases and J 7 bases; nucleotides not matched to a gene: 4. Per the germline V gene, CDR1 is SGHTA and CDR2 is FQGNSA. This CDR3 comprises 15 residues. This clone counts as medium-sized. Antigen specificity is unknown. Repertoires were generated with immunoSEQ multiplex PCR, while TCRdb's copy carries only in-frame clones and drops some. The repertoire holds 150,000 or so clones, with approximately 90% as singletons. This TCR was sampled from an adult in good health. The chain is built from TRBV7-2 and TRBJ2-1, with 14 bases lining up with TRBD2. Sequencing was performed on peripheral blood, taken on day 0 of AZD1222 vaccination. CDR3 in amino acids: CASSAGLAGGNEQFF. CDR3 coding DNA: TGTGCCAGCAGCGCTGGACTAGCGGGAGGAAATGAGCAGTTCTTC. The full variable domain, completed using reference TRBV7-2 and TRBJ2-1, is GAGVSQSPSNKVTEKGKDVELRCDPISGHTALYWYRQSLGQGLEFLIYFQGNSAPDKSGLPSDRFSAERTGGSVSTLTIQRTQQEDSAVYLCASSAGLAGGNEQFFGPGTRLTVL.